This T cell receptor beta chain is from a study of CD8 T cells in Susac syndrome. The authors carried out high-throughput sequencing of TCR beta. They applied it to CD8+ and CD4+ T cells obtained from blood. TEMRA cells underwent FACS enrichment and CD8+ and CD4+ T cells underwent negative isolation. The authors reverse transcribed about 0.5 to 1 ug RNA with random hexamers. An immunoSEQ multiplex PCR amplified TCR beta CDR3 over 54 Vbeta and 13 Jbeta. One entry per CDR3 protein, called by TCRdb with MiXCR from the immunoSEQ multiplex PCR reads. The table records 150,000 or so distinct CDR3 sequences, around 92% of them present only once. Unmatched junction bases numbered 8, after V lost 11 bases and J lost 5 bases. Germline CDR1 MNHEY, CDR2 SVGEGT. This CDR3 has 12 residues.

Sequencing input: CD4+ T cells from PBMCs. This receptor was obtained from a human donor in good health. The V call is TRBV6-2 or TRBV6-3, the J call TRBJ1-1, with TRBD1 matching over 7 bases. CDR3 residues: CACMGRGTEAFF. CDR3 sequence (DNA): TGTGCCTGCATGGGCAGGGGGACTGAAGCTTTCTTT.